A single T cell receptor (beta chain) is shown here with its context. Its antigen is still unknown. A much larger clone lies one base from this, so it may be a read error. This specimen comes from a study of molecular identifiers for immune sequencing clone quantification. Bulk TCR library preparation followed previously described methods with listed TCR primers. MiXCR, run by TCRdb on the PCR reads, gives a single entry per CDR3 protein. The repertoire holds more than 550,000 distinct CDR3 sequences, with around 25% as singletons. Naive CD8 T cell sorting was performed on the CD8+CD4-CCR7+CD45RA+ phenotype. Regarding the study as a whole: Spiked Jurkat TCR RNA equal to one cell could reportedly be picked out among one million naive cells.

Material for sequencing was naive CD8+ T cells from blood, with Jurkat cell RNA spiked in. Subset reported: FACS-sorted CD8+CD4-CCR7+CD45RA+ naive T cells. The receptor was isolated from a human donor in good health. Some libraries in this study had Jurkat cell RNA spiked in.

In DNA, the CDR3 is TGCAGTCCTTTCCCCAACCTAGCTTTTGGTGAGCAGTTCTTC. It yields the protein CSPFPNLAFGEQFF. The J gene is TRBJ2-1, the V gene TRBV20-1, with a possible D match to TRBD2 (5 bases). V dropped 8 bases and J dropped 9 bases, with 23 bases sitting between them. The CDR3 runs to 14 residues. From germline, CDR1 is DFQATT and CDR2 SNEGSKA (reference sequence).